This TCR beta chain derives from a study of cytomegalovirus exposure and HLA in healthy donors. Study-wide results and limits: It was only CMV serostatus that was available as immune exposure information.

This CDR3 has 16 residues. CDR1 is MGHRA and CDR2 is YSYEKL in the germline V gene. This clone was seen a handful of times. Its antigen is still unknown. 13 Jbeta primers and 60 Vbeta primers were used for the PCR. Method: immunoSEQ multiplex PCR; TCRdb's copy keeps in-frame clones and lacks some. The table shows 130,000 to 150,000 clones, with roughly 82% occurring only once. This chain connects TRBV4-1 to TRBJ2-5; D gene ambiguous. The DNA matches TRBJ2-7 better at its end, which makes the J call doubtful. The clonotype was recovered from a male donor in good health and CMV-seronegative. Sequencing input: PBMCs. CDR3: CASSQDQSRSSYEQYF. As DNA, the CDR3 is TGCGCCAGCAGCCAAGATCAAAGCCGGAGCTCCTACGAGCAGTACTTC.